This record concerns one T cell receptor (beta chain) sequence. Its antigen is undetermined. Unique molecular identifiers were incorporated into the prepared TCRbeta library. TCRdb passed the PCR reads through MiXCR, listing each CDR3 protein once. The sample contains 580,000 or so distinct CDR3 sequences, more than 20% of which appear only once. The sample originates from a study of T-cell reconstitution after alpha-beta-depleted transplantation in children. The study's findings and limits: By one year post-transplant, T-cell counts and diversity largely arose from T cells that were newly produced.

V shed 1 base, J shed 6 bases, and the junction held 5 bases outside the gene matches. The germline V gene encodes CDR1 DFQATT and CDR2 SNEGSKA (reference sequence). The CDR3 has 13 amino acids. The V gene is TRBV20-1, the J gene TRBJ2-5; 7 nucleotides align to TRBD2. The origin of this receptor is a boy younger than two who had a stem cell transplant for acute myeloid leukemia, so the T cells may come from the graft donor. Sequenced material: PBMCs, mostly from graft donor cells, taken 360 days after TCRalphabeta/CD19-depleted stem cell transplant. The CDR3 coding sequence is TGCAGTGCTAGAGCGGGGGGAACCCAGACCCAGTACTTC. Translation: CSARAGGTQTQYF.